This T cell receptor beta chain was observed in a study of blood T cell repertoires in COVID-19. Assay used: immunoSEQ multiplex PCR; TCRdb lists only in-frame clones, some missing. In the table there are roughly 250,000 clones, roughly four fifths of which are singletons. V lost 7 bases to trimming and J lost 6 bases, with 15 bases between them. The germline gives CDR1 MNHEY, CDR2 SVGAGI. This CDR3 has 13 amino acids. The receptor comes from a woman aged 40 to 49 who had been exposed to COVID-19. Sequencing used PBMCs or T cells enriched from blood (not recorded which). The V and J genes are TRBV6-5 and TRBJ1-1; D gene uncertain. The chain's CDR3 is CASNSARLPEAFF. DNA of the CDR3: TGTGCCAGCAACTCGGCCAGGCTCCCTGAAGCTTTCTTT.